This record covers a single T cell receptor beta chain. Its cognate antigen is unknown. V shed 0 bases and J shed 8 bases, with 18 bases lying between them. This CDR3 spans 16 amino acids. Germline loops: CDR1 SGHRS, CDR2 YFSETQ. The entry originates in a study of T cell responses to AZD1222 COVID-19 vaccine. Study-wide context: Pooling covered second doses at about 4 or about 12 weeks.

Study-wide results and limits: Just a handful of people given AZD1222 tested seropositive at baseline. Clonal diversity was possibly underestimated, and the donors were mostly white British, with more females.

TCRdb's copy holds only in-frame clones and misses some; the assay was immunoSEQ multiplex PCR. The data contain some 56,000 clones, roughly 85% of them singletons. This clonotype originated in an adult in good health. This sequence joins TRBV5-1 and TRBJ2-1, with a weak D call TRBD2 (6 bases). This specimen consisted of peripheral blood, obtained on day 0 of AZD1222 vaccination. DNA of the CDR3: TGCGCCAGCAGCTTGGGTCCGGGACTCAAAGGGGATGAGCAGTTCTTC. Protein: CASSLGPGLKGDEQFF.